This TCR beta chain was identified during a study of cytomegalovirus exposure and HLA in healthy donors. 60 Vbeta and 13 Jbeta primers were used in PCR. Profiled with immunoSEQ multiplex PCR; TCRdb holds only in-frame clones, not every one. The profile covers about 150,000 clones, with around 86% appearing a single time and 2.9% taken by the ten largest. The length of the CDR3 is 15 residues. Germline loops: CDR1 MDHEN, CDR2 SYDVKM. Trimming at V came to 6 bases and at J to 10 bases, leaving 15 bases not matched to a gene. The origin of this receptor is a woman aged 25 to 45 in good health and CMV-seronegative. This chain connects TRBV28 to TRBJ1-1, with TRBD1 matching 9 bases. The sequencing input was PBMCs. CDR3 amino acids: CASSRRDRVFFGAFF. CDR3 in DNA: TGTGCCAGCAGCCGACGGGACAGGGTTTTTTTTGGAGCTTTCTTT.